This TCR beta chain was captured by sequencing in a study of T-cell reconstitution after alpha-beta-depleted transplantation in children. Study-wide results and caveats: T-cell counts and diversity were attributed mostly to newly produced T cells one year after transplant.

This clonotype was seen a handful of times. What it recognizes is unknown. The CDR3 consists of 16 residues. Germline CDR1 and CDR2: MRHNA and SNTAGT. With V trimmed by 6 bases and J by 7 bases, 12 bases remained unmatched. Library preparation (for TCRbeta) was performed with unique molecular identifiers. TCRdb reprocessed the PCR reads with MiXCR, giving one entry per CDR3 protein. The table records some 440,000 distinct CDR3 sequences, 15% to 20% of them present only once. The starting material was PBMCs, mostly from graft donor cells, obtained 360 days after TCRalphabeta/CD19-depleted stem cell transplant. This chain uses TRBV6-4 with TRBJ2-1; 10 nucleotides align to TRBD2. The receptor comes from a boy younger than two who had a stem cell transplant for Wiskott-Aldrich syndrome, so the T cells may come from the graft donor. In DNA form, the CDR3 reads TGTGCCAGCAGCCCCGGGGGTAGCGGGAGGTTGAATGAGCAGTTCTTC. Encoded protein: CASSPGGSGRLNEQFF.